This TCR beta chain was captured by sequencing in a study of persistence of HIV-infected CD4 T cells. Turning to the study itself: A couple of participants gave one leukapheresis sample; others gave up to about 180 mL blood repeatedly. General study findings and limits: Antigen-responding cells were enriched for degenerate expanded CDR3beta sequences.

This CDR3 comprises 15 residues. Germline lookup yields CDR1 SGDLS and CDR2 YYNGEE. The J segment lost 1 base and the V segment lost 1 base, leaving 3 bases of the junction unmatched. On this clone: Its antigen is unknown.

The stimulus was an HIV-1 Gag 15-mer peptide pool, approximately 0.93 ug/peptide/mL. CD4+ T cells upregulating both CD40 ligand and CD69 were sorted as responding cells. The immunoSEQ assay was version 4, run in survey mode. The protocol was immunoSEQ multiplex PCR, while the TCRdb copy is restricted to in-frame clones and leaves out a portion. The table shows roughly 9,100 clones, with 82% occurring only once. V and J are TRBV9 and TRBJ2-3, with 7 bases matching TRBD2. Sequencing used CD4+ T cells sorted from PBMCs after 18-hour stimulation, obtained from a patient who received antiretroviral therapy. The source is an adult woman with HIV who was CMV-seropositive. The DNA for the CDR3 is TGTGCCAGCAGCGTATCCACTAGCGGCACAGATACGCAGTATTTT. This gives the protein CASSVSTSGTDTQYF.